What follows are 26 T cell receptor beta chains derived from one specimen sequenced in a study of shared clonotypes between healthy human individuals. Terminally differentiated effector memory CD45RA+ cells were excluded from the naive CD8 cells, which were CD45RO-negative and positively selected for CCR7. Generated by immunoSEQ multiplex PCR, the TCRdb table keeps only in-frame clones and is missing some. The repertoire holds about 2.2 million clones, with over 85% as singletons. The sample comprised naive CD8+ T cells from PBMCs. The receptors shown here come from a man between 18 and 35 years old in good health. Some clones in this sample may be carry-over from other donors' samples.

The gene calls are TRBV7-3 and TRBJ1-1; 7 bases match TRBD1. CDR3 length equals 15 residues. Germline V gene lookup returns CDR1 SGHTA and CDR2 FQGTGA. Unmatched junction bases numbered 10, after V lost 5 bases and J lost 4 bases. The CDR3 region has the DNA TGTGCCAGCAGCCAAAAAGGGGGCGGGTCCACTGAAGCTTTCTTT. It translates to CASSQKGGGSTEAFF.

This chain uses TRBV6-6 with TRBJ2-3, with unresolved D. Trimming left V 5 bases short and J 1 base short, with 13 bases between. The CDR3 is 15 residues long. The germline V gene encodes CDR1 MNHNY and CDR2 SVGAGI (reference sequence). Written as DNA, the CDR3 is TGTGCCAGCAGTCTTCTCGCCAGACGCACAGATACGCAGTATTTT. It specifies CASSLLARRTDTQYF.

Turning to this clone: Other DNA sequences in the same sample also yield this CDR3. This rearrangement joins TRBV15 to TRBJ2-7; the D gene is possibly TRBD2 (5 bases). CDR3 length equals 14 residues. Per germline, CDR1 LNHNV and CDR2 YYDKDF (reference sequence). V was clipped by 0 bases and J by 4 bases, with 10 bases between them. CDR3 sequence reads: CATSRDGLTYEQYF. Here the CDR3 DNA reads TGTGCCACCAGCAGAGATGGACTGACTTACGAGCAGTACTTC.

This CDR3 is CASSLGVSSGNTIYF. The CDR3 bases are TGTGCCAGCAGCTTGGGGGTTAGCTCTGGAAACACCATATATTTT. This sequence joins TRBV5-5 and TRBJ1-3; no clear D gene. Germline assignment: CDR1 SGHKS and CDR2 YYEKEE (reference sequence). This CDR3 has 15 amino acids. V gave up 0 bases and J gave up 0 bases, with 7 bases separating them.

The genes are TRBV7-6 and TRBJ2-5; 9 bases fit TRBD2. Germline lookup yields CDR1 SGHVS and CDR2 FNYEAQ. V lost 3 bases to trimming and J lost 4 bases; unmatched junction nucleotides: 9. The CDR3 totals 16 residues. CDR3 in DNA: TGTGCCAGCAGCTTTTGGGGCGGGAGGGCCTCAGAGACCCAGTACTTC. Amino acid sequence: CASSFWGGRASETQYF.

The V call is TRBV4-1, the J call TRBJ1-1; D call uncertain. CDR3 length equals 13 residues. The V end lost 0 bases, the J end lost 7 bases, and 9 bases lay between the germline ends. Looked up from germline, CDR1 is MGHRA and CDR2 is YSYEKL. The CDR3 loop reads CASSQDPRGEAFF. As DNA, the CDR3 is TGCGCCAGCAGCCAAGATCCCCGTGGTGAAGCTTTCTTT.

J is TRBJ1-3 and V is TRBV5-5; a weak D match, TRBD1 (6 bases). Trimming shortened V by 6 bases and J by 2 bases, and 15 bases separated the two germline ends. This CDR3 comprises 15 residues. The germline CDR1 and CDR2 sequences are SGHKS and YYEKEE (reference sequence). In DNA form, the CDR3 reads TGTGCCAGCACCCCCACGGGGGCCCCTGGAAACACCATATATTTT. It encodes CASTPTGAPGNTIYF.

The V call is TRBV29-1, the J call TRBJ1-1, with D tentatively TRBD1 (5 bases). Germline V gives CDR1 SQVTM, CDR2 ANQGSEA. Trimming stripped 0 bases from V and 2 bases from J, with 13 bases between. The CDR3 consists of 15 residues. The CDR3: CSVEDASGYNTEAFF. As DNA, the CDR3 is TGCAGCGTTGAAGATGCGTCAGGGTATAACACTGAAGCTTTCTTT. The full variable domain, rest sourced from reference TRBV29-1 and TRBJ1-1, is SAVISQKPSRDICQRGTSLTIQCQVDSQVTMMFWYRQQPGQSLTLIATANQGSEATYESGFVIDKFPISRPNLTFSTLTVSNMSPEDSSIYLCSVEDASGYNTEAFFGQGTRLTVV.

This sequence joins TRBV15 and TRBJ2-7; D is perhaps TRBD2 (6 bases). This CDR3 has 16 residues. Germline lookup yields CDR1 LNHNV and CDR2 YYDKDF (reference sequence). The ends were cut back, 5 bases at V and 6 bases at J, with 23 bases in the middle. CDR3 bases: TGTGCCACCAGCCCCCGGGTCCCTCTCTCCGGGGGCGAGCAGTACTTC. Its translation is CATSPRVPLSGGEQYF.

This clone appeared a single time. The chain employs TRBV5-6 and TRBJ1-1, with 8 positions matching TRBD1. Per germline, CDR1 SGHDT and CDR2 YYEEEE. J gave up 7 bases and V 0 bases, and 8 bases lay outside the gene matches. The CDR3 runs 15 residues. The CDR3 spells CASSLAPDRAIEAFF. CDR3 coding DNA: TGTGCCAGCAGCTTGGCCCCGGACAGGGCGATTGAAGCTTTCTTT.

CDR3 region: CASSQDPGVVFEQYF. In nucleotides, the CDR3 is TGCGCCAGCAGCCAAGACCCGGGGGTGGTCTTCGAGCAGTACTTC. The chain employs TRBV4-1 and TRBJ2-7, with D possibly TRBD2 on 6 matching bases. This CDR3 contains 15 residues. Trimming took 0 bases from V and 6 from J, leaving 15 bases between them. Germline lookup yields CDR1 MGHRA and CDR2 YSYEKL.

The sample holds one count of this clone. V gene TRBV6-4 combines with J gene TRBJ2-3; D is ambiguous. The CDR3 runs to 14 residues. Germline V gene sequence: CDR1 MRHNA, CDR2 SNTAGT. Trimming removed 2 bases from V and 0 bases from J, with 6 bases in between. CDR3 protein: CASSDPGSTDTQYF. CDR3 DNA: TGTGCCAGCAGTGACCCCGGGAGCACAGATACGCAGTATTTT.

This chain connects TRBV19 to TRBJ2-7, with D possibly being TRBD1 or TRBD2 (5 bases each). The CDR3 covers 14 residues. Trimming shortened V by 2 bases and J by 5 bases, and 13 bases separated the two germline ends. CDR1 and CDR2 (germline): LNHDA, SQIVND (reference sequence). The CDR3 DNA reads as TGTGCCAGTAGTATAAACATGGGGACCCACGAGCAGTACTTC. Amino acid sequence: CASSINMGTHEQYF.

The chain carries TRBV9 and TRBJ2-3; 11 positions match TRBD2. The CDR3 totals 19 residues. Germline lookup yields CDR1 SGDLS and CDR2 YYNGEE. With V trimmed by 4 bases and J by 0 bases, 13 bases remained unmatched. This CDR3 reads CASSLPRPGTSGSTDTQYF. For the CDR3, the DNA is TGTGCCAGCAGCTTGCCCAGGCCCGGGACTAGCGGCAGCACAGATACGCAGTATTTT.

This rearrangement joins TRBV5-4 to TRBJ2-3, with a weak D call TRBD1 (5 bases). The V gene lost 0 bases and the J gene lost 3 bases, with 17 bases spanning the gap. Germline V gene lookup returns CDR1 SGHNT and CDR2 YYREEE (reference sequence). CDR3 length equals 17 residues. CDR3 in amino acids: CASSLGLVRDPTDTQYF. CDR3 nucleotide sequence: TGTGCCAGCAGCTTGGGACTGGTCAGGGATCCGACAGATACGCAGTATTTT.

The CDR3 DNA reads as TGTGCCAGCAGCTTAGGCTCCACCGGCTACGAGCAGTACTTC. This gives the protein CASSLGSTGYEQYF. The rearrangement links TRBV13 to TRBJ2-7; no reliable D call. Germline V gene sequence: CDR1 PRHDT, CDR2 FYEKMQ (reference sequence). Trimming removed 0 bases at V and 3 bases at J, with 9 bases between. The CDR3 is 14 residues long. Filled out from reference TRBV13 and TRBJ2-7, the complete variable domain reads AAGVIQSPRHLIKEKRETATLKCYPIPRHDTVYWYQQGPGQDPQFLISFYEKMQSDKGSIPDRFSAQQFSDYHSELNMSSLELGDSALYFCASSLGSTGYEQYFGPGTRLTVT.

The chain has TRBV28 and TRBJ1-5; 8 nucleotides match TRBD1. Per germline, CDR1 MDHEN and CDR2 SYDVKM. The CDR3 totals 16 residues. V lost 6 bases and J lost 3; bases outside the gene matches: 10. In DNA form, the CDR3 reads TGTGCCAGCAGGCCTCGACAGGGGTCCCTCAATCAGCCCCAGCATTTT. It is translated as CASRPRQGSLNQPQHF. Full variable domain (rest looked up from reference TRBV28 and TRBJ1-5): DVKVTQSSRYLVKRTGEKVFLECVQDMDHENMFWYRQDPGLGLRLIYFSYDVKMKEKGDIPEGYSVSREKKERFSLILESASTNQTSMYLCASRPRQGSLNQPQHFGDGTRLSIL.

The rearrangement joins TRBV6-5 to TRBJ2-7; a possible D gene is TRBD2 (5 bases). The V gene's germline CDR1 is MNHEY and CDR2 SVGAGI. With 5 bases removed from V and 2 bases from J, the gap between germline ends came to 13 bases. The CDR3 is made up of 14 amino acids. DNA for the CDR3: TGTGCCAGCAGTAGAGGGCCAAGGGCCTACGAGCAGTACTTC. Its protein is CASSRGPRAYEQYF.

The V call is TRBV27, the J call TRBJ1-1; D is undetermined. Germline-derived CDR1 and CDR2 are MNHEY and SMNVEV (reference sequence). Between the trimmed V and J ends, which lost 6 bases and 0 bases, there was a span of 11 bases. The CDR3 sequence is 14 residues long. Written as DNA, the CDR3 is TGTGCCAGCAGATCTTTAGCTATGAACACTGAAGCTTTCTTT. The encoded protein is CASRSLAMNTEAFF.

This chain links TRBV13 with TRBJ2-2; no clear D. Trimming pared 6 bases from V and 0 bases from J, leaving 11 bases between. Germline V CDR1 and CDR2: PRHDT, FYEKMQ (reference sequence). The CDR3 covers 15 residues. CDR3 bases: TGTGCCAGCAGTGCGGATGTGGCGAACACCGGGGAGCTGTTTTTT. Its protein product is CASSADVANTGELFF.

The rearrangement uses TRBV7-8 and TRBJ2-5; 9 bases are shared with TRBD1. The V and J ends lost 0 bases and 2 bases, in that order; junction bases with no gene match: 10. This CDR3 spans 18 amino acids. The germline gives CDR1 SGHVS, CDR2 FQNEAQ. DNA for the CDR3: TGTGCCAGCAGCTTAGCGGGACAGGGTGTTTGGGGGCAAGAGACCCAGTACTTC. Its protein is CASSLAGQGVWGQETQYF.

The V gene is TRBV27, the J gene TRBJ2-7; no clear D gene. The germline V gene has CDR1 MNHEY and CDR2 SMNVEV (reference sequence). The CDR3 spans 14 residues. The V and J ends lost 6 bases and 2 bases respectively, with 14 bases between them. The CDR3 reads CASRVFAAAYEQYF. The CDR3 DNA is TGTGCCAGCAGGGTATTTGCAGCCGCCTACGAGCAGTACTTC.

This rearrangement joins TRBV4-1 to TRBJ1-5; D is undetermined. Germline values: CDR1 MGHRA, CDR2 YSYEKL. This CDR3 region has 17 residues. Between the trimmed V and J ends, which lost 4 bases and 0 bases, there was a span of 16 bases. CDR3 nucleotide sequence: TGCGCCAGCAGCCCCGGTGTAGGGCCATATAGCAATCAGCCCCAGCATTTT. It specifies CASSPGVGPYSNQPQHF.

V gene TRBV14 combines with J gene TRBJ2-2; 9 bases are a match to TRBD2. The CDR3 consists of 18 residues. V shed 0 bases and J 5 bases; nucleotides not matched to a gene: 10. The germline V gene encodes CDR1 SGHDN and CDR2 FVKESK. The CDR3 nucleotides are TGTGCCAGCAGCCAAGAGGGGCTAGCGGGGTTCGGGACCGGGGAGCTGTTTTTT. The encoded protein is CASSQEGLAGFGTGELFF.

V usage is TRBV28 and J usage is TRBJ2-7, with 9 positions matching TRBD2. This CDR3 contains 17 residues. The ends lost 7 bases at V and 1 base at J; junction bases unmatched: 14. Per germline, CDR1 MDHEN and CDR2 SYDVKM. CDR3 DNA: TGTGCCAGCACCCACGACCCGTTAGCGGGAGAGTCCTACGAGCAGTACTTC. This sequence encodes CASTHDPLAGESYEQYF.

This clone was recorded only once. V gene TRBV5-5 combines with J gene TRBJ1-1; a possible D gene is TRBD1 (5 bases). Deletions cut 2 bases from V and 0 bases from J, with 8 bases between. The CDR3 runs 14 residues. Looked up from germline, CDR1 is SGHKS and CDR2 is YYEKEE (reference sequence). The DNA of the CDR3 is TGTGCCAGCAGCTTCGGGGGGATGAACACTGAAGCTTTCTTT. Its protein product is CASSFGGMNTEAFF.